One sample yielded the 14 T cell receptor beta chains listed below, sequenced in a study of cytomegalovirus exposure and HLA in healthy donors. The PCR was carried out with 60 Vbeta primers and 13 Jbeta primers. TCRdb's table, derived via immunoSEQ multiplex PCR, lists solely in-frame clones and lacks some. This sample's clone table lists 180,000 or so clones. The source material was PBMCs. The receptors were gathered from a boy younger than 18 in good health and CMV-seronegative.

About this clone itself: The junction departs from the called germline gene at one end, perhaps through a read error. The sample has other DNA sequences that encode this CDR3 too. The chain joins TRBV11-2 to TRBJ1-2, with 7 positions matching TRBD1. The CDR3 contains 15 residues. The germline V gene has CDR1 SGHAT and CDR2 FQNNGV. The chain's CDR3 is CASSSYRGRDYGYTF. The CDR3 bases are TGTGCCAGTAGCTCTTACAGGGGTAGGGACTATGGCTACACCTTC.

For the CDR3, the DNA is TGTGCCAGTGGCACAGGGATGAACACTGAAGCTTTCTTT. This sequence encodes CASGTGMNTEAFF. The gene calls are TRBV19 and TRBJ1-1; TRBD1 is a possible D gene (6 bases). This CDR3 region has 13 residues. V lost 8 bases, J lost 0 bases, and 10 bases lay in between. CDR1 LNHDA and CDR2 SQIVND come from the germline V gene (reference sequence).

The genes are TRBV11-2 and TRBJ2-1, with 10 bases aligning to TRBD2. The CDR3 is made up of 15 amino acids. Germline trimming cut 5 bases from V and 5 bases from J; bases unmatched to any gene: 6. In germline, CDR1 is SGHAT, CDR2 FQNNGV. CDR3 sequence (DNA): TGTGCCAGCAGCGTTAGCGGGGGGCGGCACAATGAGCAGTTCTTC. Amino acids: CASSVSGGRHNEQFF.

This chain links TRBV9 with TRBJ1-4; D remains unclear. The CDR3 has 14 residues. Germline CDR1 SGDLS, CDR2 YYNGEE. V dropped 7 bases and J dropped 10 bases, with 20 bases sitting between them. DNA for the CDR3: TGTGCCAGCCGCCAAGTCCCAGCCCGGGGAAAACTGTTTTTT. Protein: CASRQVPARGKLFF. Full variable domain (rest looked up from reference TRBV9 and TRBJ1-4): DSGVTQTPKHLITATGQRVTLRCSPRSGDLSVYWYQQSLDQGLQFLIQYYNGEERAKGNILERFSAQQFPDLHSELNLSSLELGDSALYFCASRQVPARGKLFFGSGTQLSVL.

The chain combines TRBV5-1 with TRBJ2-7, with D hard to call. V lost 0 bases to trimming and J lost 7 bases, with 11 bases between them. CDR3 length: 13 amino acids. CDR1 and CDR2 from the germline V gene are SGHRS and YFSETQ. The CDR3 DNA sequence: TGCGCCAGCAGCTTGGCCCCGCTGGAGGAGCAGTACTTC. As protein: CASSLAPLEEQYF. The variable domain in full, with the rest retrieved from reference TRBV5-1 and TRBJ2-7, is KAGVTQTPRYLIKTRGQQVTLSCSPISGHRSVSWYQQTPGQGLQFLFEYFSETQRNKGNFPGRFSGRQFSNSRSEMNVSTLELGDSALYLCASSLAPLEEQYFGPGTRLTVT.

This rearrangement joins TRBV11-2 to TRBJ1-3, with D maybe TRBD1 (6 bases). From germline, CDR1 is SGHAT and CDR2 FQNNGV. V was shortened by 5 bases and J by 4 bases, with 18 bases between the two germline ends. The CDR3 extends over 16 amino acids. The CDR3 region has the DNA TGTGCCAGCAGCCCTGTGACAGGACCCAGGGGAAACACCATATATTTT. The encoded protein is CASSPVTGPRGNTIYF.

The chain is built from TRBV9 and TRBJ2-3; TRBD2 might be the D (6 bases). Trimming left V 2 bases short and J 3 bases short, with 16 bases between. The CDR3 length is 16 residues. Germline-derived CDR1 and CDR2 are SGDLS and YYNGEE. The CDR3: CASSVTRGGATDTQYF. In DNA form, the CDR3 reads TGTGCCAGCAGCGTGACCCGAGGCGGGGCGACAGATACGCAGTATTTT.

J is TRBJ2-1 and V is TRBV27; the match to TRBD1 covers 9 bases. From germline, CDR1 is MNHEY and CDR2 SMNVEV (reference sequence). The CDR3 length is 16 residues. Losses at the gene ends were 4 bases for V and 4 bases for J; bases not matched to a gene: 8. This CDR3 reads CASSYITGGVYNEQFF. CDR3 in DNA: TGTGCCAGCAGTTATATCACAGGGGGCGTGTACAATGAGCAGTTCTTC.

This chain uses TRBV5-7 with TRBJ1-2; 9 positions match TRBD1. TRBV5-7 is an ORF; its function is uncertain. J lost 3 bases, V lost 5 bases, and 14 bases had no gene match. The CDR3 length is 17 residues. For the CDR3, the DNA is TGTGCCAGCAGTTTGATACGGGACAGGGAGAGAGACTATGGCTACACCTTC. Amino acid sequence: CASSLIRDRERDYGYTF.

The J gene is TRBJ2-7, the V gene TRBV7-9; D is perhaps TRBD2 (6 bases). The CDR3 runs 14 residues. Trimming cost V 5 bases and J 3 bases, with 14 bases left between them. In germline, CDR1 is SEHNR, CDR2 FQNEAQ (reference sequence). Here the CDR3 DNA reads TGTGCCAGCAGCCCGCTGGGGGGAGACTACGAGCAGTACTTC. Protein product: CASSPLGGDYEQYF.

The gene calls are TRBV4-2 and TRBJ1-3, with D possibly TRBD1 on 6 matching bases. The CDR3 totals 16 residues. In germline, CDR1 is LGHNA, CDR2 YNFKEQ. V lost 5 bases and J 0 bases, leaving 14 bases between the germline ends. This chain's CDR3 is CASSSPQGSSGNTIYF. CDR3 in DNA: TGTGCCAGCAGCTCGCCGCAGGGGAGCTCTGGAAACACCATATATTTT.

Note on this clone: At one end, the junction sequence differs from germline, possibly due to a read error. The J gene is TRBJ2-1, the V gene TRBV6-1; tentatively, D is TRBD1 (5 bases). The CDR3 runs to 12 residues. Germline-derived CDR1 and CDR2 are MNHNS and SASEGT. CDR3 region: CASSEEGVRKLF. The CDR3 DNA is TGTGCCAGCAGTGAAGAAGGGGTAAGGAAGCTCTTC.

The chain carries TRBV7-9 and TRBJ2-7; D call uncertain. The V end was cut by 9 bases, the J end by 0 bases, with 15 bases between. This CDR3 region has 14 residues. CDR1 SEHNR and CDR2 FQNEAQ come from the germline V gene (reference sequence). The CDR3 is CASHSERSSYEQYF. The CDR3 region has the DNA TGTGCCAGTCATTCTGAGAGGAGCTCCTACGAGCAGTACTTC.

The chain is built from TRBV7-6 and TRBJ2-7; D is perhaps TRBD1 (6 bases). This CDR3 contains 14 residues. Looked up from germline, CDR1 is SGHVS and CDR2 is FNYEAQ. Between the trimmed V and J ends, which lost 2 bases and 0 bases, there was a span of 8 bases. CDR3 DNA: TGTGCCAGCAGCTTACCAGGGGACTCCTACGAGCAGTACTTC. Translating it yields CASSLPGDSYEQYF.